The rows below give T cell receptor beta chains drawn from one sample of a study of control samples from healthy donors and cancer patients. The table came from immunoSEQ multiplex PCR; TCRdb's copy has only in-frame clones and leaves some out. Among 150,000 to 190,000 clones listed, over 85% were seen once. What was sequenced was blood. The source of these receptors is a man in his fifties in good health. Each CDR3 is given with its conserved first and last residue.

TRBV24-1	TRBJ1-2	CATQGTDSNYGYTF
TRBV5-6	TRBJ2-1	CASSGDRGRNHEQFF
TRBV28	TRBJ1-2	CASSLRASGYTF
TRBV3-1/TRBV3-2	TRBJ2-7	CASSQNLAGASYEQYF
TRBV7-9	TRBJ1-1	CASSLQQMNTEAFF
TRBV24-1	TRBJ2-1	CATSDRLAGGYNEQFF
TRBV24-1	TRBJ2-1	CATSDGSGRDYNEQFF
TRBV9	TRBJ2-2	CASSVLSGTSIGGELFF
TRBV20-1	TRBJ2-5	CSAHVRETQYF
TRBV11-3	TRBJ2-5	CASSSGTAQETQYF
TRBV18	TRBJ2-3	CASSSRQGGTDTQYF
TRBV24-1	TRBJ2-3	CATSDFPGGTDTQYF
TRBV10-1	TRBJ2-3	CASSERDTQYF
TRBV10-1	TRBJ1-2	CASSETGGYGYTF
TRBV28	TRBJ2-7	CASSLSINGEQYF
TRBV20-1	TRBJ1-5	CSASRAGLGDQPQHF
TRBV28	TRBJ1-6	CASTPQPGPNNSPLHF
TRBV19	TRBJ2-1	CASSGRAYNEQFF
TRBV7-2	TRBJ2-3	CASSFTSGRTDTQYF
TRBV19	TRBJ1-5	CASITHGSSNQPQHF
TRBV28	TRBJ2-1	CASSSGYEQFF
TRBV20-1	TRBJ2-1	CSAGVFNEQFF
TRBV10-1	TRBJ2-5	CASSESVLAGKETQYF
TRBV5-1	TRBJ2-6	CASSLRDTGANVLTF
TRBV3-1/TRBV3-2	TRBJ1-1	CASSQGAYRAFF
TRBV6-5	TRBJ1-1	CASRGNTEAFF
TRBV7-3	TRBJ1-1	CASSLLGTGRGTEAFF
TRBV20-1	TRBJ2-1	CSASPGVTYNEQFF
TRBV5-1	TRBJ2-1	CASSQLAGSGNEQFF
TRBV28	TRBJ2-3	CASSLRRAPDTQYF
TRBV11-2	TRBJ2-7	CASSSIRAYEQYF
TRBV6-5	TRBJ2-5	CASSSPAGSKETQYF
TRBV12-5	TRBJ1-1	CASGTERRSEAFF
TRBV5-1	TRBJ1-1	CASSLEWNTEAFF
TRBV5-5	TRBJ2-1	CASSPTLALTYNEQFF